Listed here are 7 T cell receptor beta chains from one sample, sequenced in a study of shared clonotypes between healthy human individuals. CD8 cells regarded as naive lacked CD45RO, were positively chosen for CCR7, and omitted terminally differentiated effector memory CD45RA+ cells. TCRdb's copy holds only in-frame clones and misses some; the assay was immunoSEQ multiplex PCR. Found here are some 1,900,000 clones, approximately 95% of them singletons; the top ten hold roughly 1.2%. Sequencing used naive CD8+ T cells sorted from blood. These receptors were obtained from a man between 18 and 35 years old in good health.

The chain couples TRBV5-1 to TRBJ1-6; D gene uncertain. The CDR3 extends over 16 amino acids. Trimming stripped 4 bases from V and 6 bases from J, with 17 bases between. Germline loops: CDR1 SGHRS, CDR2 YFSETQ. The CDR3 reads CASSQTLDKFNSPLHF. CDR3 nucleotides: TGCGCCAGCAGCCAAACCCTTGACAAGTTTAATTCACCCCTCCACTTT.

This clone was seen a few times. The CDR3: CSVEGRGNGYTF. The CDR3 nucleotides are TGCAGCGTTGAAGGGCGGGGGAATGGCTACACCTTC. V gene TRBV29-1 combines with J gene TRBJ1-2; the D gene is possibly TRBD1 (5 bases). The ends were cut back, 1 base at V and 6 bases at J, with 9 bases in the middle. Germline CDR1 is SQVTM and CDR2 is ANQGSEA. The CDR3 extends over 12 amino acids.

V and J are TRBV7-9 and TRBJ2-5; the match to TRBD1 covers 8 bases. The J segment lost 4 bases and the V segment lost 3 bases, leaving 7 bases of the junction unmatched. Germline CDR1 reads SEHNR; CDR2 reads FQNEAQ (reference sequence). This CDR3 region has 15 residues. Here the CDR3 DNA reads TGTGCCAGCAGCTTGGGTTCAGGGGGCTCAGAGACCCAGTACTTC. The encoded protein is CASSLGSGGSETQYF.

The V gene is TRBV6-5, the J gene TRBJ2-5; D gene unclear. CDR1 is MNHEY and CDR2 is SVGAGI in the germline V gene. The V gene lost 6 bases and the J gene lost 1 base, with 9 bases spanning the gap. The CDR3 runs to 13 residues. The CDR3 DNA reads as TGTGCCAGCAGCCAGGACGGCCAAGAGACCCAGTACTTC. Translated: CASSQDGQETQYF.

The chain combines TRBV7-6 with TRBJ2-7, with D possibly matching TRBD2 (5 bases). The germline V gene has CDR1 SGHVS and CDR2 FNYEAQ. Trimming took 0 bases from V and 0 from J, leaving 9 bases between them. The CDR3 is 15 residues long. This CDR3 is CASSLASGDSYEQYF. CDR3 DNA sequence: TGTGCCAGCAGCTTAGCGTCCGGGGACTCCTACGAGCAGTACTTC.

This clone was detected a few times. Other DNA sequences in the sample encode the same CDR3. V usage is TRBV9 and J usage is TRBJ1-2; 8 bases are shared with TRBD1. Unmatched junction bases numbered 3, after V lost 3 bases and J lost 8 bases. There are 12 residues in the CDR3. Germline assignment: CDR1 SGDLS and CDR2 YYNGEE. The CDR3 DNA is TGTGCCAGCAGCGGCACAGGGGGAGGCTACACCTTC. Residues: CASSGTGGGYTF. Full variable domain (remainder filled in from reference TRBV9 and TRBJ1-2): DSGVTQTPKHLITATGQRVTLRCSPRSGDLSVYWYQQSLDQGLQFLIQYYNGEERAKGNILERFSAQQFPDLHSELNLSSLELGDSALYFCASSGTGGGYTFGSGTRLTVV.

The chain uses TRBV27 and TRBJ2-7, with 9 bases that match TRBD2. V lost 6 bases and J lost 1; bases outside the gene matches: 4. The germline gives CDR1 MNHEY, CDR2 SMNVEV (reference sequence). The CDR3 runs 14 residues. CDR3 in amino acids: CASRIAGVSYEQYF. The CDR3 bases are TGTGCCAGCAGAATAGCGGGAGTGTCCTACGAGCAGTACTTC.